This TCR beta chain was recovered during a study of yellow fever vaccine responses in identical twins. This clonotype was recorded once. Its matching antigen is unknown. General observations from the study: Twin vaccine T cell responses reportedly seemed partly convergent, partly personalized.

The CDR3 has 11 amino acids. Per the germline V gene, CDR1 is LNHDA and CDR2 is SQIVND (reference sequence). V shed 8 bases and J 7 bases; nucleotides not matched to a gene: 5. TCRdb ran MiXCR on the RT-PCR reads and lists one entry per CDR3 protein. The repertoire includes under 7,500 distinct CDR3 sequences, over 80% of them detected once, and about 3.4% sits in the top ten. The gene calls are TRBV19 and TRBJ2-7, with 7 bases lining up with TRBD2. The input for sequencing was T cells from blood (PBMCs), unsorted or a sorted subset (not recorded which), taken before or after yellow fever vaccination (not recorded which). The receptor was derived from a woman between 18 and 30 years old who received the yellow fever vaccine. The CDR3 DNA reads TGTGCCAGTGGGAGGGGCGAAGAGCAGTACTTC. As protein: CASGRGEEQYF.